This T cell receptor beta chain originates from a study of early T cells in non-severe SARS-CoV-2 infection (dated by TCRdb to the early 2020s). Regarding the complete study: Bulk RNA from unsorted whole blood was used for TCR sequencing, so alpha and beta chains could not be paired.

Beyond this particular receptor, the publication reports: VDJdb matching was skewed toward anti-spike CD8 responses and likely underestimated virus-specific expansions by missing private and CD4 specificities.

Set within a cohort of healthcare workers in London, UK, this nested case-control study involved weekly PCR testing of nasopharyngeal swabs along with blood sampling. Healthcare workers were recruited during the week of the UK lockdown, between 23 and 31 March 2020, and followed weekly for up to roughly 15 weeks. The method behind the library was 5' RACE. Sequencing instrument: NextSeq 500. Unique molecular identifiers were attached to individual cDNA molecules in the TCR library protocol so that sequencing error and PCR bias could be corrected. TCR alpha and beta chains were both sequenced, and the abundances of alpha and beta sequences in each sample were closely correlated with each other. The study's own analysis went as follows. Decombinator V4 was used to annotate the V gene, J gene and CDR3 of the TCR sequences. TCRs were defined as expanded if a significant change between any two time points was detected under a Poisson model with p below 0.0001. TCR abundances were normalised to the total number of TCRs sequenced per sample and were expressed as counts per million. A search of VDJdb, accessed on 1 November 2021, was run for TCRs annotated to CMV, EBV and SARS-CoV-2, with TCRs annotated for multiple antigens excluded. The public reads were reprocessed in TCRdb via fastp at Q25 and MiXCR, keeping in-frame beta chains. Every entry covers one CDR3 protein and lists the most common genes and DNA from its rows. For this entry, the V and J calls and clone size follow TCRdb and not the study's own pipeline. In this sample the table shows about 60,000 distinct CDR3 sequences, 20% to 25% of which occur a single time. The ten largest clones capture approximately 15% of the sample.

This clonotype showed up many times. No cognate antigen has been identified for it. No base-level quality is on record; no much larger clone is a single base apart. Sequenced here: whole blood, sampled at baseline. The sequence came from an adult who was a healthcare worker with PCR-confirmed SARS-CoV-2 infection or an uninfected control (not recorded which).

This receptor carries the CDR3 CASSVGDFSANEKLFF. The DNA sequence reads TGTGCCAGCTCAGTTGGGGATTTTTCGGCTAATGAAAAACTGTTTTTT. The chain is encoded by TRBV18 joined to TRBJ1-4, with an unclear D gene assignment. For CDR1 and CDR2, the germline V gene lists KGHSH and LQKENI. The junction carries 16 bases between V and J, which are trimmed by 5 bases and 3 bases respectively. The CDR3, cysteine through phenylalanine, is 16 amino acids long. The kept DNA is CDR3 alone, 48 bases in frame from the first base.